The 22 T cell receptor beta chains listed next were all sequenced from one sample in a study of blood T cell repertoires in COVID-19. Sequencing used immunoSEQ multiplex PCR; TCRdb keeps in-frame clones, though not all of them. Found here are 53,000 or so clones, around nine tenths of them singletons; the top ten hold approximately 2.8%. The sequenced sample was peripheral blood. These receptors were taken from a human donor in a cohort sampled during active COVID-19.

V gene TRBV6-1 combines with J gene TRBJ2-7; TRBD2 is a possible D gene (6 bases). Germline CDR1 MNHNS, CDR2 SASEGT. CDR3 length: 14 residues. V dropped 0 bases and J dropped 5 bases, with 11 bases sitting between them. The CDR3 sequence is CASSEAPGVNEQYF. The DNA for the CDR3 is TGTGCCAGCAGTGAAGCCCCGGGGGTCAACGAGCAGTACTTC.

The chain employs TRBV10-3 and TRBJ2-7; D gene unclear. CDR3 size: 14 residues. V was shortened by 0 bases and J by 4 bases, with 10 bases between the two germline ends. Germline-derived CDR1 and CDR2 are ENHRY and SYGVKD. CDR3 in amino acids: CAISESRSSYEQYV. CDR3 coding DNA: TGTGCCATCAGTGAGTCTAGGAGCAGTTACGAGCAGTACGTC.

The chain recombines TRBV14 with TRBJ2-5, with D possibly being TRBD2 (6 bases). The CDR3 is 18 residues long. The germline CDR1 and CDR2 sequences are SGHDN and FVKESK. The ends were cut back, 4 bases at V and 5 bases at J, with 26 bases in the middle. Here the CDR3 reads CASSLKWRGLPGGETQYF. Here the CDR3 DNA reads TGTGCCAGCAGCCTAAAATGGAGGGGCTTGCCTGGCGGGGAGACCCAGTACTTC.

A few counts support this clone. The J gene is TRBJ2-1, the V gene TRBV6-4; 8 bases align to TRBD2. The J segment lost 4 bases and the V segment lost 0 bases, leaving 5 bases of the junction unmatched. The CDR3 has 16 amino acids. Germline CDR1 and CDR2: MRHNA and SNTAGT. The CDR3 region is CASSDSNSGEYNEQFF. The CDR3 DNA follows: TGTGCCAGCAGTGACTCGAATAGCGGGGAGTACAATGAGCAGTTCTTC.

CDR3 residues: CASSSGLAYNEQFF. As DNA, the CDR3 is TGTGCCAGCAGCTCTGGACTAGCGTACAATGAGCAGTTCTTC. The genes are TRBV7-2 and TRBJ2-1; 9 nucleotides match TRBD2. With 4 bases clipped from V and 4 bases from J, the junction kept 2 bases outside the gene matches. The germline V gene encodes CDR1 SGHTA and CDR2 FQGNSA. The CDR3 extends over 14 amino acids.

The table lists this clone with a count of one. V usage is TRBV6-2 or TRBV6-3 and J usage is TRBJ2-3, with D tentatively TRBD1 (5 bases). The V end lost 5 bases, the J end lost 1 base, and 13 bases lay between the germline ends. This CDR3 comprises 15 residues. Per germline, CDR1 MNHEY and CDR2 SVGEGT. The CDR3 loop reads CASSPRQLGTDTQYF. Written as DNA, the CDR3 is TGTGCCAGCAGTCCGAGACAGCTAGGCACAGATACGCAGTATTTT.

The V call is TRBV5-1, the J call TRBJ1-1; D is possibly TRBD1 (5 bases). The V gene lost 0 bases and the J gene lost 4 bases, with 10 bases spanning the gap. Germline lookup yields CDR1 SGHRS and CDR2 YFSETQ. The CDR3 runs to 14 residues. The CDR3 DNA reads TGCGCCAGCAGCTTGGTTCAGGGAAGCACTGAAGCTTTCTTT. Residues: CASSLVQGSTEAFF.

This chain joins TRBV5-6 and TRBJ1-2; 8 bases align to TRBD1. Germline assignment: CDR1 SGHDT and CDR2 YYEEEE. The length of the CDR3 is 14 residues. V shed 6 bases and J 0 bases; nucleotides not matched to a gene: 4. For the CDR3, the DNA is TGTGCCAGCACCCTACAGGGGGCTAACTATGGCTACACCTTC. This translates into CASTLQGANYGYTF.

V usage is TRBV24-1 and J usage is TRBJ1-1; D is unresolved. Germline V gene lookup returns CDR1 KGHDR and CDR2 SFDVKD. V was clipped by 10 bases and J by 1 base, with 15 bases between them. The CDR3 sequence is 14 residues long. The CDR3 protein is CATRKGAGNTEAFF. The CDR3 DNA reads TGTGCCACTCGGAAAGGTGCAGGGAACACTGAAGCTTTCTTT.

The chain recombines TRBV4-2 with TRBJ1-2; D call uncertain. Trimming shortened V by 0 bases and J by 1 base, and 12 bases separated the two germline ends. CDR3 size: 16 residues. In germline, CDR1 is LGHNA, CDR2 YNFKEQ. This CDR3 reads CASSQDRDFFNYGYTF. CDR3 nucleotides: TGTGCCAGCAGCCAAGATCGGGATTTTTTTAACTATGGCTACACCTTC.

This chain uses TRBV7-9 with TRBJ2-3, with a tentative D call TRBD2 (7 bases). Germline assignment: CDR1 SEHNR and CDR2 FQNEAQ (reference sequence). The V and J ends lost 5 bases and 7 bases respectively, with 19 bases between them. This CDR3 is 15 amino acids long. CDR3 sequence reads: CASSLTRGGANTQYF. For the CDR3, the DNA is TGTGCCAGCAGCCTCACCCGAGGGGGGGCGAATACGCAGTATTTT.

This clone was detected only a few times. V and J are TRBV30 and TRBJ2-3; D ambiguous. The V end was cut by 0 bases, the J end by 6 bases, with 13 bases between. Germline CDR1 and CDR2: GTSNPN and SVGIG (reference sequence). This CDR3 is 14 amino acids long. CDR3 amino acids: CAWSVSFEVDTQYF. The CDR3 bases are TGTGCCTGGAGTGTATCGTTTGAGGTGGATACGCAGTATTTT. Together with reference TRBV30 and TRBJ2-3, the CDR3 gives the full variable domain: SQTIHQWPATLVQPVGSPLSLECTVEGTSNPNLYWYRQAAGRGLQLLFYSVGIGQISSEVPQNLSASRPQDRQFILSSKKLLLSDSGFYLCAWSVSFEVDTQYFGPGTRLTVL.

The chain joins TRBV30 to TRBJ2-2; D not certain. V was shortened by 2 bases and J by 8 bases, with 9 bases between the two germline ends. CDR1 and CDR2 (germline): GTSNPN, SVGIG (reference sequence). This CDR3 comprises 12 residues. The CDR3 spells CAWSLSEGELFF. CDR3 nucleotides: TGTGCCTGGAGTCTGTCTGAGGGGGAGCTGTTTTTT.

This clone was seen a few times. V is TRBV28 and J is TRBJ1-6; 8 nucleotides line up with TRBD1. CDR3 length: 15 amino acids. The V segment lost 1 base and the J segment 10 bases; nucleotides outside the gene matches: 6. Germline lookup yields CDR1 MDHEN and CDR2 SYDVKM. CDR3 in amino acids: CASSLSGQGRSPLHF. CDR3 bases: TGTGCCAGCAGTTTATCTGGACAGGGACGCTCACCCCTCCACTTT.

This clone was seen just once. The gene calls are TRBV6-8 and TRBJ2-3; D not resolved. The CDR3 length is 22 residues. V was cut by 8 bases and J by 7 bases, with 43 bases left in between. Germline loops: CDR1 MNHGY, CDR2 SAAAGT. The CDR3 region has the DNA TGTGCCAGCGGTCATTATGGTCAAAGGTCCGGTGGCCCGCAGGCGAAAAGTTATACGCAGTATTTT. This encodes CASGHYGQRSGGPQAKSYTQYF.

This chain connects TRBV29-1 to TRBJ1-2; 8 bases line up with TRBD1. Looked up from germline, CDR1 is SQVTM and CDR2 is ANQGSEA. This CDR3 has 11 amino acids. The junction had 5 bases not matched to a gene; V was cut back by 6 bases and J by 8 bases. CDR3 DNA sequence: TGCAGCGTCGGAGGACAGGGCGGCTACACCTTC. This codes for CSVGGQGGYTF. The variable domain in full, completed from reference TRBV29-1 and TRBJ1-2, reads SAVISQKPSRDICQRGTSLTIQCQVDSQVTMMFWYRQQPGQSLTLIATANQGSEATYESGFVIDKFPISRPNLTFSTLTVSNMSPEDSSIYLCSVGGQGGYTFGSGTRLTVV.

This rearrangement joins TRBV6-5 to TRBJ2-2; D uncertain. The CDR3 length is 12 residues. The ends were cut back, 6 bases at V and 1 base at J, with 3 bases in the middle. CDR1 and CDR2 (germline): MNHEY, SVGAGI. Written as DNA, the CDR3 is TGTGCCAGCAGCAGGAACACCGGGGAGCTGTTTTTT. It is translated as CASSRNTGELFF.

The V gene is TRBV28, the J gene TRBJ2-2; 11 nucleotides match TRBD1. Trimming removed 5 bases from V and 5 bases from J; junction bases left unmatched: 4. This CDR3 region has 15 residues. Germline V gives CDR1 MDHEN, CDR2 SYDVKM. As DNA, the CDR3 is TGTGCCAGCAGTCAGGACAGGGGGCAAACCGGGGAGCTGTTTTTT. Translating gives CASSQDRGQTGELFF.

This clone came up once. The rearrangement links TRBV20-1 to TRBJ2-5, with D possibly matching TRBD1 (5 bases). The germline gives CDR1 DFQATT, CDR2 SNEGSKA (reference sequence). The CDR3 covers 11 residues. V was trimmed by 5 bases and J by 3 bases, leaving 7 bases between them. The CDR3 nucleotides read TGCAGTGCTCCGGACAAAGAGACCCAGTACTTC. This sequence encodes CSAPDKETQYF.

The CDR3 loop reads CAWRTGYTEAFF. The CDR3 coding sequence is TGTGCCTGGAGGACAGGGTACACTGAAGCTTTCTTT. This chain connects TRBV30 to TRBJ1-1, with TRBD1 identical over 7 bases. From germline, CDR1 is GTSNPN and CDR2 SVGIG (reference sequence). The CDR3 spans 12 residues. V lost 3 bases and J lost 3; bases outside the gene matches: 1.

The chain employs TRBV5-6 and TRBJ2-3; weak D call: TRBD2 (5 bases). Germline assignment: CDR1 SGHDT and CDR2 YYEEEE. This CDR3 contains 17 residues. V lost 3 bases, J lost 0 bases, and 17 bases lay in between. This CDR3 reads CASSSGEGGPSTDTQYF. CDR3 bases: TGTGCCAGCAGCTCTGGTGAGGGTGGTCCTAGCACAGATACGCAGTATTTT.

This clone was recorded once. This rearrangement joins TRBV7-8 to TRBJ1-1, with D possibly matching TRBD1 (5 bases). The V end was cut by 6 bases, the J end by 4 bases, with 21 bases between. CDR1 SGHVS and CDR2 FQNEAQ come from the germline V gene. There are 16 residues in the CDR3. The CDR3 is CASSPLRWGWITEAFF. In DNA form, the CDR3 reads TGTGCCAGCAGTCCCCTTCGATGGGGCTGGATCACTGAAGCTTTCTTT.